What follows describes a single TCR beta chain. Its target is unknown. On sorted subsets, replicate PCRs used 150 to 250 ng DNA, or some 27,000 T cell genomes. The table came from immunoSEQ multiplex PCR; TCRdb's copy has only in-frame clones and leaves some out. The sample includes about 1.4 million clones, over 95% of them seen just once. This record belongs to a study of shared clonotypes between healthy human individuals. Study-wide results and limits: In this cohort, only blood was sampled, and tissue repertoires likely differ. Read depth was anticipated to influence clonotype sharing among donors.

Each sample came from a Caucasian adult donor living in Nashville, Tennessee. The sequenced sample consisted of naive CD4+ T cells sorted from blood. Noted subset: CD45RA+ positively selected. The source of this sequence is a young man in good health.

CDR3 in DNA: TGCGCCAGCACCCATTTCCCGGGACAGTCCTACGAGCAGTACTTC. Residues: CASTHFPGQSYEQYF. The J gene is TRBJ2-7, the V gene TRBV5-1; 7 nucleotides align to TRBD1. The CDR3 length is 15 residues. With V trimmed by 6 bases and J by 1 base, 10 bases remained unmatched. Germline CDR1 is SGHRS and CDR2 is YFSETQ.